The TCR beta chain under discussion was sequenced for a study of T cells in Graves' hyperthyroidism and ophthalmopathy. Whole-study findings and limits: A 13 V-J signature model discriminated ophthalmopathy versus stable hyperthyroidism. Blood also held most thyroid clonotypes expanded beyond 0.001.

As concerns this clonotype: Its antigen is unidentified.

Not enrolled were patients with uncontrolled infection, other autoimmune disease, pregnancy or lactation. Germline CDR1 reads MNHEY; CDR2 reads SMNVEV (reference sequence). Trimming pared 3 bases from V and 0 bases from J, leaving 9 bases between. This CDR3 has 14 amino acids. RNA transcripts gave rise to amplified TCR beta CDR3 regions. HTBI primers were used for first-round RT-PCR of the TCR CDR3. TCRdb reprocessed the multiplex PCR reads via MiXCR and lists one record per CDR3 protein. The data show 600,000 to 650,000 distinct CDR3 sequences, with less than 25% seen just once and roughly a third held by the top ten.

The receptor's source is a man younger than 40 with Graves' ophthalmopathy. The sequenced material came from blood. The gene calls are TRBV27 and TRBJ2-7; D unresolved. CDR3 nucleotides: TGTGCCAGCAGTTTCCGGATTCACTCCTACGAGCAGTACTTC. Protein sequence: CASSFRIHSYEQYF.